Listed below are T cell receptor beta chains from one sample, sequenced in a study of cytomegalovirus exposure and HLA in healthy donors. Assay: immunoSEQ multiplex PCR; the TCRdb copy retains only in-frame clones and omits some. The repertoire holds 100,000 to 150,000 clones, 81% seen once, with 4% in the top ten. Sequencing input: PBMCs. These receptors came from a man between 18 and 35 years old in good health and CMV-seropositive. The CDR3 runs from the conserved cysteine through the conserved F or W.

TRBJ2-3	TRBV2	CASGTDSTDTQYF
TRBJ1-5	TRBV12-5	CASGLATTGSNQPQHF
TRBJ2-7	TRBV4-1	CASSQERSPGVEQYF
TRBJ2-1	TRBV4-3	CASSQRHRTGEGNEQFF
TRBJ1-2	TRBV9	CASSASPFGGNYGYTF
TRBJ2-1	TRBV6-4	CASSDGVGGGPNEQFF
TRBJ1-2	TRBV6-6	CASTLTDNYGYTF
TRBJ1-5	TRBV4-1	CASSHPAKDRADQPQHF
TRBJ1-2	TRBV7-2	CASSLEIRRRGGDGYTF
TRBJ1-5	TRBV28	CASFGGFFSNQPQHF
TRBJ2-7	TRBV2	CASSATGYSYEQYF
TRBJ2-7	TRBV5-6	CASRPTRDHYEQYF
TRBJ2-5	TRBV4-3	CASSQDRHSGTQYF
TRBJ2-7	TRBV9	CASSVGAGGFYEQYF
TRBJ2-3	TRBV9	CASSTGLAVGDTQYF
TRBJ2-3	TRBV7-9	CASTFTGTQYF
TRBJ1-4	TRBV2	CASRRTGNRSEKLFF
TRBJ1-3	TRBV5-1	CASSPAGGRGNTIYF
TRBJ1-5	TRBV5-8	CASSPSGLAWQPQHF
TRBJ2-2	TRBV20-1	CSAIFFGELFF
TRBJ1-3	TRBV7-9	CASSQWVAATGNTIYF
TRBJ1-1	TRBV5-1	CASSLTGTGGLIQTKNTEAFF
TRBJ1-1	TRBV7-9	CASSFGVRDTEAFF
TRBJ1-5	TRBV19	CASTHRDLTQPQHF
TRBJ2-1	TRBV6-5	CASTLGNEQFF
TRBJ2-6	TRBV19	CASSIAGSRRSGANVLTF
TRBJ1-2	TRBV30	CAWSAGPNYGYTF
TRBJ2-1	TRBV28	CASSRPGGNEQFF
TRBJ2-1	TRBV12-5	CARLRGGQGAYNEQFF
TRBJ2-7	TRBV2	CASREGRLYEQYF
TRBJ2-3	TRBV7-9	CASSSSGGGTQYF
TRBJ2-2	TRBV19	CASSHRGQAGELFF
TRBJ2-2	TRBV6-4	CASSDGQGNTGELFF
TRBJ2-7	TRBV29-1	CSIRTGIFGGFHEQYF
TRBJ1-3	TRBV2	CASSRSRADSGNTIYF
TRBJ2-3	TRBV19	CASSMGPDRGYDTQYF
TRBJ1-5	TRBV9	CASSVGPGSGQPQHF
TRBJ2-3	TRBV7-2	CASSYGLAGGDTQYF